Following are 15 T cell receptor beta chains from one sample sequenced in a study of T cell responses to AZD1222 COVID-19 vaccine. Assay: immunoSEQ multiplex PCR; the TCRdb copy retains only in-frame clones and omits some. The table lists under 140,000 clones, around 93% of them singletons. Sequenced material: peripheral blood, taken 28 days after the second AZD1222 dose. The receptors originated from an adult who received the AZD1222 COVID-19 vaccine.

V gene TRBV18 combines with J gene TRBJ1-2, with TRBD1 as a possible D gene (6 bases). The V gene lost 2 bases and the J gene lost 8 bases, with 15 bases spanning the gap. The CDR3 has 14 amino acids. The germline CDR1 and CDR2 sequences are KGHSH and LQKENI. The CDR3 loop reads CASSPGTTRLGYTF. The DNA of the CDR3 is TGTGCCAGCTCACCAGGGACAACCCGTTTGGGCTACACCTTC.

The rearrangement joins TRBV14 to TRBJ1-3; 11 bases are a match to TRBD1. The CDR3 extends over 15 amino acids. CDR1 SGHDN and CDR2 FVKESK come from the germline V gene. Trimming cost V 7 bases and J 2 bases; bases outside gene matches: 4. In DNA, the CDR3 is TGTGCCAGCAAGAAGGACAGGGGGCCTGGAAACACCATATATTTT. It yields the protein CASKKDRGPGNTIYF. The whole variable domain, remainder taken from reference TRBV14 and TRBJ1-3, is EAGVTQFPSHSVIEKGQTVTLRCDPISGHDNLYWYRRVMGKEIKFLLHFVKESKQDESGMPNNRFLAERTGGTYSTLKVQPAELEDSGVYFCASKKDRGPGNTIYFGEGSWLTVV.

This rearrangement joins TRBV6-5 to TRBJ2-1, with 7 bases aligning to TRBD2. There are 14 residues in the CDR3. J was trimmed by 7 bases and V by 10 bases; bases with no gene match: 13. Germline V gives CDR1 MNHEY, CDR2 SVGAGI. In DNA, the CDR3 is TGTGCCACCAGCGGCCCTGGGCGGGGGAATGAGCAGTTCTTC. Protein: CATSGPGRGNEQFF.

The chain combines TRBV5-1 with TRBJ2-3; TRBD2 matches at 9 bases. The CDR3 has 14 amino acids. J gave up 5 bases and V 2 bases, and 3 bases lay outside the gene matches. The germline gives CDR1 SGHRS, CDR2 YFSETQ. In nucleotides, the CDR3 is TGCGCCAGCAGCTTAGCGGGGGGCCAAGATACGCAGTATTTT. Amino acid sequence: CASSLAGGQDTQYF.

The rearrangement uses TRBV3-1 (or the pseudogene TRBV3-2) and TRBJ1-2; D gene uncertain. CDR3 size: 14 residues. With 0 bases removed from V and 3 bases from J, the gap between germline ends came to 8 bases. The germline V gene encodes CDR1 LGHDT and CDR2 YNNKEL (reference sequence). This CDR3 reads CASSQESVHYGYTF. The CDR3 DNA is TGTGCCAGCAGCCAAGAGTCAGTGCACTATGGCTACACCTTC.

This chain connects TRBV10-2 to TRBJ1-4; D is unclear. V was cut by 5 bases and J by 0 bases, with 7 bases left in between. This CDR3 spans 14 amino acids. Germline loops: CDR1 WSHSY, CDR2 SAAADI. The chain's CDR3 is CASSLIATNEKLFF. CDR3 in DNA: TGCGCCAGCAGTTTAATTGCAACTAATGAAAAACTGTTTTTT.

The rearrangement joins TRBV11-1 to TRBJ2-2, with 10 bases that match TRBD2. The CDR3 sequence is 16 residues long. Germline V CDR1 and CDR2: SGHAT, FQDESV (reference sequence). The junction had 5 bases not matched to a gene; V was cut back by 5 bases and J by 2 bases. The CDR3 here is CASSGRTSGNTGELFF. Here the CDR3 DNA reads TGTGCCAGCAGCGGCCGGACTAGCGGAAACACCGGGGAGCTGTTTTTT.

The chain links TRBV28 to TRBJ2-1; 7 bases map to TRBD2. CDR1 MDHEN and CDR2 SYDVKM come from the germline V gene. The CDR3 is 15 amino acids. V dropped 6 bases and J dropped 4; count of bases not matched to a gene: 9. The CDR3 here is CASSLFREGYNEQFF. In DNA, the CDR3 is TGTGCCAGCAGCCTCTTCAGGGAGGGATACAATGAGCAGTTCTTC.

The chain carries TRBV2 and TRBJ2-7, with D possibly being TRBD1 (6 bases). CDR3 size: 14 residues. Germline V gene sequence: CDR1 SNHLY, CDR2 FYNNEI. V gave up 5 bases and J gave up 3 bases, with 14 bases separating them. As DNA, the CDR3 is TGTGCCAGCAGTCCCCAAGGACAGTTCTACGAGCAGTACTTC. It codes for CASSPQGQFYEQYF.

This clone came up a few times. This chain joins TRBV20-1 and TRBJ1-6; D gene uncertain. This CDR3 is built from 15 residues. V lost 3 bases and J lost 0, with 9 bases in between. In germline, CDR1 is DFQATT, CDR2 SNEGSKA (reference sequence). The CDR3 protein is CSASGKSSYNSPLHF. The CDR3 DNA is TGCAGTGCTAGTGGGAAAAGCTCCTATAATTCACCCCTCCACTTT.

The J gene is TRBJ2-4, the V gene TRBV4-1, with 7 bases matching TRBD2. This CDR3 has 19 residues. Germline CDR1 MGHRA, CDR2 YSYEKL. After removal of 4 bases from V and 0 bases from J, the junction contained 15 bases not matched to a gene. The CDR3 region is CASSPAGSLERLAKNIQYF. CDR3 bases: TGCGCCAGCAGCCCAGCGGGGAGTCTTGAGCGTCTAGCCAAAAACATTCAGTACTTC.

The chain employs TRBV7-2 and TRBJ2-1; D remains ambiguous. CDR1 is SGHTA, CDR2 FQGNSA, per germline. The CDR3 is made up of 15 amino acids. Trimming shortened V by 0 bases and J by 1 base, and 7 bases separated the two germline ends. The DNA of the CDR3 is TGTGCCAGCAGCTTAGCGGGGTCATCCTACAATGAGCAGTTCTTC. Translation: CASSLAGSSYNEQFF.

CDR3 residues: CSAGQGFSGGYTF. The CDR3 region has the DNA TGCAGCGCGGGACAGGGTTTTTCTGGCGGCTACACCTTC. The genes are TRBV29-1 and TRBJ1-2, with TRBD1 matching over 9 bases. Germline CDR1 reads SQVTM; CDR2 reads ANQGSEA. This CDR3 spans 13 amino acids. Germline trimming cut 7 bases from V and 8 bases from J; bases unmatched to any gene: 11. Full variable domain (outside the CDR3, taken from reference TRBV29-1 and TRBJ1-2): SAVISQKPSRDICQRGTSLTIQCQVDSQVTMMFWYRQQPGQSLTLIATANQGSEATYESGFVIDKFPISRPNLTFSTLTVSNMSPEDSSIYLCSAGQGFSGGYTFGSGTRLTVV.

V and J are TRBV24-1 and TRBJ2-7, with 10 nucleotides matching TRBD2. Germline V gene data show CDR1 as KGHDR and CDR2 as SFDVKD. Trimming removed 2 bases from V and 2 bases from J; junction bases left unmatched: 20. There are 21 residues in the CDR3. The CDR3 reads CATSDSRLSGRPVGSAYEQYF. The CDR3, as DNA: TGTGCCACCAGTGATTCACGCCTTAGCGGGAGGCCTGTCGGCTCGGCCTACGAGCAGTACTTC.

V usage is TRBV5-1 and J usage is TRBJ1-1; D is unresolved. Germline values: CDR1 SGHRS, CDR2 YFSETQ. The CDR3 runs to 16 residues. V was clipped by 4 bases and J by 1 base, with 17 bases between them. CDR3 nucleotide sequence: TGCGCCAGCAGCCCCCGAGCGGGTAGGGAGAACACTGAAGCTTTCTTT. Encoded protein: CASSPRAGRENTEAFF.